Below, 11 T cell receptor beta chains from the same sample are listed, as sequenced in a study of cytomegalovirus exposure and HLA in healthy donors. Vbeta (60) and Jbeta (13) primers were used in the PCR. Method: immunoSEQ multiplex PCR; TCRdb's copy keeps in-frame clones and lacks some. The table has 130,000 to 150,000 clones, roughly four fifths seen once; the top ten hold roughly 4%. The sample consisted of PBMCs. The origin of the receptors is a man aged 35 to 55 in good health and CMV-seropositive.

The chain carries TRBV6-6 and TRBJ1-2, with 11 bases matching TRBD1. CDR1 and CDR2 from the germline V gene are MNHNY and SVGAGI (reference sequence). With V trimmed by 9 bases and J by 6 bases, 3 bases remained unmatched. The CDR3 is 12 amino acids. The CDR3 spells CASGQGADGYTF. The CDR3 DNA reads as TGTGCCAGTGGACAGGGGGCGGATGGCTACACCTTC.

The chain carries TRBV27 and TRBJ1-2, with D possibly TRBD1 on 6 matching bases. The CDR3 has 12 amino acids. The germline V gene encodes CDR1 MNHEY and CDR2 SMNVEV (reference sequence). The V and J ends lost 6 bases and 8 bases respectively, with 13 bases between them. The CDR3 bases are TGTGCCAGCAGCCCAGCGGGGGGCGGCTACACCTTC. This codes for CASSPAGGGYTF.

This chain links TRBV9 with TRBJ2-7; 7 bases line up with TRBD1. Germline V gene sequence: CDR1 SGDLS, CDR2 YYNGEE. V lost 3 bases and J lost 6; bases outside the gene matches: 9. This CDR3 is built from 14 residues. CDR3 DNA sequence: TGTGCCAGCAGCGCGGAACAGGGGATTGGCGAGCAGTACTTC. This translates into CASSAEQGIGEQYF. Full variable domain (outside the CDR3, taken from reference TRBV9 and TRBJ2-7): DSGVTQTPKHLITATGQRVTLRCSPRSGDLSVYWYQQSLDQGLQFLIQYYNGEERAKGNILERFSAQQFPDLHSELNLSSLELGDSALYFCASSAEQGIGEQYFGPGTRLTVT.

The rearrangement joins TRBV7-3 to TRBJ2-1; the match to TRBD1 covers 8 bases. This CDR3 is built from 15 residues. CDR1 is SGHTA and CDR2 is FQGTGA in the germline V gene. The ends lost 5 bases at V and 5 bases at J; junction bases unmatched: 8. The CDR3: CASSMDRVRNNEQFF. Written as DNA, the CDR3 is TGTGCCAGCAGCATGGACAGGGTAAGGAACAATGAGCAGTTCTTC. Full variable domain (rest looked up from reference TRBV7-3 and TRBJ2-1): GAGVSQTPSNKVTEKGKYVELRCDPISGHTALYWYRQSLGQGPEFLIYFQGTGAADDSGLPNDRFFAVRPEGSVSTLKIQRTERGDSAVYLCASSMDRVRNNEQFFGPGTRLTVL.

The rearrangement joins TRBV5-1 to TRBJ1-1, with TRBD1 as a possible D gene (5 bases). The CDR3 consists of 15 residues. The V end lost 0 bases, the J end lost 6 bases, and 15 bases lay between the germline ends. Per germline, CDR1 SGHRS and CDR2 YFSETQ. This CDR3 is CASSLGPGFNSEAFF. The DNA for the CDR3 is TGCGCCAGCAGCTTGGGGCCAGGGTTTAACTCTGAAGCTTTCTTT.

The rearrangement links TRBV20-1 to TRBJ2-7, with D possibly matching TRBD1 (5 bases). Per the germline V gene, CDR1 is DFQATT and CDR2 is SNEGSKA (reference sequence). The germline V and J ends were trimmed by 7 bases and 4 bases, with 11 bases remaining between them. This CDR3 contains 11 residues. The CDR3 DNA is TGCAGTGTTAAAGGGGAATACGAGCAGTACTTC. It is translated as CSVKGEYEQYF.

The chain combines TRBV7-2 with TRBJ2-1, with D perhaps TRBD2 (5 bases). The CDR3 length is 15 residues. V lost 6 bases, J lost 7 bases, and 19 bases lay in between. Germline CDR1 reads SGHTA; CDR2 reads FQGNSA. CDR3 coding DNA: TGTGCCAGCAGGCTAGGTGAGGGAGTGATAAATGAGCAGTTCTTC. Its translation is CASRLGEGVINEQFF.

This clone showed up just a few times. The chain has TRBV5-5 and TRBJ2-4, with a possible D match to TRBD1 (5 bases). Germline V gene data show CDR1 as SGHKS and CDR2 as YYEKEE (reference sequence). The V and J ends lost 3 bases and 1 base respectively, with 14 bases between them. This CDR3 spans 16 amino acids. CDR3 residues: CASSWNRTLAKNIQYF. The DNA for the CDR3 is TGTGCCAGCAGCTGGAACAGGACCCTCGCCAAAAACATTCAGTACTTC.

CDR3 protein: CASSVSLQETQYF. CDR3 sequence (DNA): TGTGCCAGTAGCGTTAGCCTACAAGAGACCCAGTACTTC. This chain connects TRBV19 to TRBJ2-5; unclear D gene. Germline V lookup: CDR1 LNHDA, CDR2 SQIVND (reference sequence). V lost 6 bases, J lost 2 bases, and 10 bases lay in between. The CDR3 has 13 amino acids.

CDR3 coding DNA: TGTGCCAGCAGTTTATCGCTAGGGGGCTCCTACGAGCAGTACTTC. Amino acid sequence: CASSLSLGGSYEQYF. This chain joins TRBV27 and TRBJ2-7, with a tentative D call TRBD1 (6 bases). The germline gives CDR1 MNHEY, CDR2 SMNVEV (reference sequence). The CDR3 length is 15 residues. Trimming took 0 bases from V and 0 from J, leaving 9 bases between them.

Comment on this clone: The junction shows a germline mismatch at one end, possibly a read error. The chain is built from TRBV5-1 and TRBJ1-2; tentatively, D is TRBD1 (6 bases). There are 13 residues in the CDR3. Looked up from germline, CDR1 is SGHRS and CDR2 is YFSETQ. The DNA of the CDR3 is TGCGCCAGCAGCTTGAGGCAGGGGTATGGCTCCACCTTC. Translated: CASSLRQGYGSTF.